The sequence of this TCR beta chain was determined in a study of T cell responses to AZD1222 COVID-19 vaccine (dated by TCRdb to the early 2020s). About the investigation overall: Because spike-specific TCR depth and breadth did not differ between the two schedules, AZD1222 recipients who got a second dose at roughly 4 weeks were pooled with those who got a second dose at roughly 12 weeks. TCR sequencing covered fewer than 250 trial participants: around 210 given two doses of AZD1222 and approximately 25 given two doses of MenACWY control vaccine. Trial participants were enrolled by age into 18-55, 56-69 and 70-plus year subgroups, with roughly 150, 30 and 60 TCR-sequenced participants respectively. Results the study describes overall, beyond this receptor: Vaccine-associated CD4 TCRs spanned the whole spike protein, with dominant responses in regions 160-218 and 743-854. The 56-69-year group was small, and its depth increase did not reach significance, likely because of low power. Nearly half of unique spike-specific TCRs reportedly recognized epitopes outside regions mutated in the B.1.351 and B.1.1.7 variants. Only a handful of AZD1222 recipients were SARS-CoV-2 seropositive at baseline, limiting conclusions about previously exposed vaccinees. Participants were mostly white British and included more females than males, and it was suggested by the authors that clonal diversity may have been underestimated. Because no samples from the day 14 peak response were available, repertoires could be characterized only after the peak T cell response. After two AZD1222 doses, spike-specific TCR breadth and depth were significantly higher than at day 0 and than in MenACWY recipients.

What this sample's time point label stands for: baseline before first vaccination. Vaccinee samples were obtained from the UK trials COV001 and COV002, which included a single-blind randomized controlled phase 2/3 trial of AZD1222 (ChAdOx1 nCoV-19) in healthy adults. For TCRbeta chain sequencing, PBMC samples were collected from trial participants at day 0 and at day 28 after the second dose. The V and J ends are trimmed by 7 bases and 0 bases, leaving 13 bases between them. Counted from cysteine to phenylalanine, this CDR3 has 15 amino acids. Kept here is only the CDR3 DNA, which spans 45 bases and is read in frame from base 1. Sequences LNHDA (CDR1) and SQIVND (CDR2) are obtained from the germline V gene (reference sequence). In regard to this clone: The antigen it recognizes is unknown. Base qualities are missing; no much larger clone stands one base away.

The CDR3 regions of human TCRbeta chains were subjected to immunosequencing. In the source study's methods: TCRs in the repertoires were compared against a reference library of SARS-CoV-2-specific TCRs that had been generated with the MIRA antigen-specificity platform. Breadth meant the fraction of unique TCRs that were SARS-CoV-2-associated, whereas depth meant the fraction of total T cells that were SARS-CoV-2-associated. Using the MIRA data, every spike-specific TCR was mapped to the spike region that the TCR reacted to and assigned to either a CD4 or a CD8 class. Log10-transformed breadth and depth values were compared by one-way ANOVA with Sidak's multiple comparisons tests. Sourced from immuneACCESS, this table was stored by TCRdb with only in-frame sequences that have V and J called. A share of the clones is absent; for the studies checked, an unresolved V gene accounts for under half, and the remainder has no known explanation. Clone size and the V and J calls come from that table; the DNA yielded D and trimming. This sample holds about 170,000 clones; 80% to 90% were observed only once. The ten largest make up 6.5% to 8.5% of the sample.

The material was peripheral blood, obtained on day 0 of AZD1222 vaccination. The receptor comes from an adult in good health. The V and J genes are TRBV19 and TRBJ1-3; the D segment could be TRBD1, given 6 matching bases. The sequence in DNA is TGTGCCAGTACCCTAGGACAGTCCTCTGGAAACACCATATATTTT. Translated, this gives CASTLGQSSGNTIYF. When the CDR3 is completed using the reference TRBV19 and TRBJ1-3 genes on either side, the full variable domain is DGGITQSPKYLFRKEGQNVTLSCEQNLNHDAMYWYRQDPGQGLRLIYYSQIVNDFQKGDIAEGYSVSREKKESFPLTVTSAQKNPTAFYLCASTLGQSSGNTIYFGEGSWLTVV.